One and the same sample provided the 23 T cell receptor beta chains below, sequenced in a study of CXCR3-negative and CXCR3-positive naive CD8 T cells. The study, taken as a whole, reports: Naive cells that were CXCR3-positive had more hydrophobic TRB CDR3s (compared with CXCR3-negative naive cells).

TRB cDNA was prepared as libraries by UMI-labeled 5' RACE. Following a re-call of the 5' RACE reads, TCRdb has one entry per CDR3 protein and lacks DNA. There are around 110,000 distinct CDR3 sequences in the sample, with more than 0.3% held by the top ten. Their specific antigens are unknown. Specimen: naive CXCR3+ CD8+ T cells from blood. The subset: CD45RO-CCR7+CD27+CD95- naive CD8+ T cells expressing CXCR3 (TNR3+). These TCRs come from a human donor in good health. Some clones in this sample may be carry-over from other donors' samples.

The chain employs TRBV29-1 and TRBJ2-7; the D call from TCRdb, TRBD1, cannot be confirmed without DNA. Germline V gene data show CDR1 as SQVTM and CDR2 as ANQGSEA. This CDR3 has 14 residues. This CDR3 is CSVERGTSSYEQYF.

The gene calls are TRBV20-1 and TRBJ1-1. This CDR3 comprises 14 residues. Germline CDR1 reads DFQATT; CDR2 reads SNEGSKA (reference sequence). This chain's CDR3 is CSAREARKNTEAFF.

The chain recombines TRBV6-5 with TRBJ2-1; as DNA is missing, the TRBD1 call by TCRdb cannot be tested. Germline-derived CDR1 and CDR2 are MNHEY and SVGAGI. The CDR3 sequence is 14 residues long. The CDR3: CASSSPARQGDEFF.

This chain links TRBV7-2 with TRBJ1-1. Germline V gives CDR1 SGHTA, CDR2 FQGNSA. This CDR3 is built from 14 residues. This chain's CDR3 is CASSLLTGNTEAFF.

V gene TRBV3-1 combines with J gene TRBJ2-1; TCRdb's assignment of TRBD2 cannot be checked, as there is no DNA. CDR3 length: 16 amino acids. From germline, CDR1 is LGHDT and CDR2 YNNKEL (reference sequence). CDR3 sequence reads: CASSQRTFSSYNEQFF.

The chain uses TRBV7-6 and TRBJ2-2; TCRdb outputs TRBD2, but without DNA this stays unchecked. Germline V gene lookup returns CDR1 SGHVS and CDR2 FNYEAQ. This CDR3 contains 14 residues. CDR3: CASSSGAYPGELFF.

J is TRBJ2-1 and V is TRBV2; TCRdb indicates TRBD1, and absent DNA this call remains unverified. The CDR3 covers 17 residues. Germline loops: CDR1 SNHLY, CDR2 FYNNEI. The CDR3 loop is CASRVPPEAGSYNEQFF. The entire variable domain, with the rest obtained from reference TRBV2 and TRBJ2-1, is as follows: EPEVTQTPSHQVTQMGQEVILRCVPISNHLYFYWYRQILGQKVEFLVSFYNNEISEKSEIFDDQFSVERPDGSNFTLKIRSTKLEDSAMYFCASRVPPEAGSYNEQFFGPGTRLTVL.

CDR3 in amino acids: CASTRGSGLAGVAYNEQFF. The chain links TRBV11-2 to TRBJ2-1; lacking DNA, the TRBD2 call made by TCRdb goes unchecked. This CDR3 spans 19 amino acids. CDR1 is SGHAT and CDR2 is FQNNGV in the germline V gene.

The V gene is TRBV6-5, the J gene TRBJ2-1; TCRdb calls TRBD2, which cannot be checked without DNA. The CDR3 has 16 amino acids. The germline V gene has CDR1 MNHEY and CDR2 SVGAGI. The chain's CDR3 is CASRTSSGRTYNEQFF.

The chain uses TRBV29-1 and TRBJ2-2. This CDR3 contains 13 residues. Germline loops: CDR1 SQVTM, CDR2 ANQGSEA. CDR3 sequence: CSVVDSYTGELFF.

This rearrangement joins TRBV10-2 to TRBJ1-1; absent DNA, TCRdb's TRBD1 call cannot be checked. The CDR3 has 12 residues. The V gene's germline CDR1 is WSHSY and CDR2 SAAADI. CDR3 residues: CASSSGGAEAFF.

The chain links TRBV7-3 to TRBJ2-5; checking the TCRdb D call of TRBD1 is not possible without DNA. Germline-derived CDR1 and CDR2 are SGHTA and FQGTGA. This CDR3 comprises 15 residues. The CDR3 reads CASSQGGSAQETQYF.

The J gene is TRBJ2-7, the V gene TRBV18; the D gene TCRdb calls, TRBD1, cannot be checked with no DNA. Germline values: CDR1 KGHSH, CDR2 LQKENI. The CDR3 sequence is 15 residues long. The CDR3 reads CASSSRDGYSYEQYF.

V usage is TRBV29-1 and J usage is TRBJ2-7; TCRdb outputs TRBD2, but without DNA this stays unchecked. This CDR3 is built from 15 residues. Germline CDR1 reads SQVTM; CDR2 reads ANQGSEA. CDR3 protein: CSVEGSGTSDYEQYF.

The chain employs TRBV10-1 and TRBJ2-2; TCRdb calls TRBD1, which cannot be checked without DNA. The CDR3 has 19 amino acids. The germline V gene encodes CDR1 WNHNN and CDR2 SYGVQD (reference sequence). The CDR3 is CASSQGRETHLGRGGELFF.

V and J are TRBV29-1 and TRBJ1-2; TCRdb proposes TRBD1, but this gene call is untestable without DNA. The V gene's germline CDR1 is SQVTM and CDR2 ANQGSEA. The CDR3 covers 16 residues. CDR3 residues: CSVSRPAGGVDYGYTF.

J is TRBJ2-7 and V is TRBV7-9. CDR3 length: 13 residues. The germline V gene encodes CDR1 SEHNR and CDR2 FQNEAQ (reference sequence). The CDR3 spells CASSSAASYEQYF. Based on the CDR3 plus reference TRBV7-9 and TRBJ2-7, the full variable domain is DTGVSQNPRHKITKRGQNVTFRCDPISEHNRLYWYRQTLGQGPEFLTYFQNEAQLEKSRLLSDRFSAERPKGSFSTLEIQRTEQGDSAMYLCASSSAASYEQYFGPGTRLTVT.

V usage is TRBV2 and J usage is TRBJ2-2; the TCRdb call, TRBD1, lacks DNA for checking. This CDR3 comprises 15 residues. Germline assignment: CDR1 SNHLY and CDR2 FYNNEI. This CDR3 is CASRDRVTNTGELFF.

V is TRBV4-2 and J is TRBJ2-7; TCRdb calls TRBD1, which cannot be checked without DNA. Germline V lookup: CDR1 LGHNA, CDR2 YNFKEQ. The CDR3 totals 16 residues. The CDR3 loop is CASSQEWGTGLVEQYF.

The chain combines TRBV7-9 with TRBJ2-1; checking the TCRdb D call of TRBD1 is not possible without DNA. CDR3 length: 14 residues. Germline V gene data show CDR1 as SEHNR and CDR2 as FQNEAQ (reference sequence). CDR3 residues: CASSHRDSYNEQFF.

This chain links TRBV5-1 with TRBJ2-1; no DNA is available, so the TRBD2 call from TCRdb remains unchecked. Germline-derived CDR1 and CDR2 are SGHRS and YFSETQ. There are 15 residues in the CDR3. The CDR3 sequence: CASRRRREGQYEQFF.

The chain has TRBV4-2 and TRBJ2-7; TCRdb returns TRBD1, unconfirmable since there is no DNA. CDR1 is LGHNA and CDR2 is YNFKEQ in the germline V gene. The CDR3 has 15 residues. The chain's CDR3 is CASSQLDREPYEQYF.

The chain couples TRBV7-9 to TRBJ2-3; the TCRdb D gene call, TRBD1, has no DNA to confirm it. Germline lookup yields CDR1 SEHNR and CDR2 FQNEAQ (reference sequence). The CDR3 spans 16 residues. This chain's CDR3 is CASSLAEGGSTDTQYF.